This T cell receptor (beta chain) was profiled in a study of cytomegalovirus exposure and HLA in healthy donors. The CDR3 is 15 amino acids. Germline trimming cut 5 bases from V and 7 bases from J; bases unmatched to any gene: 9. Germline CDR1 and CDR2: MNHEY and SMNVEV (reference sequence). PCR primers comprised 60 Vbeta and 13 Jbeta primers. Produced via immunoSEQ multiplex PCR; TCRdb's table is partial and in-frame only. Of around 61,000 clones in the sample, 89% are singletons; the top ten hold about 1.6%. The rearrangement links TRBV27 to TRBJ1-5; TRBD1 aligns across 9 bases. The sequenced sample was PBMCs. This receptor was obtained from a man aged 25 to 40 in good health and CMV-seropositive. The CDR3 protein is CASSPGTGKEQPQHF. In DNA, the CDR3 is TGTGCCAGCAGTCCCGGGACAGGGAAGGAACAGCCCCAGCATTTT.